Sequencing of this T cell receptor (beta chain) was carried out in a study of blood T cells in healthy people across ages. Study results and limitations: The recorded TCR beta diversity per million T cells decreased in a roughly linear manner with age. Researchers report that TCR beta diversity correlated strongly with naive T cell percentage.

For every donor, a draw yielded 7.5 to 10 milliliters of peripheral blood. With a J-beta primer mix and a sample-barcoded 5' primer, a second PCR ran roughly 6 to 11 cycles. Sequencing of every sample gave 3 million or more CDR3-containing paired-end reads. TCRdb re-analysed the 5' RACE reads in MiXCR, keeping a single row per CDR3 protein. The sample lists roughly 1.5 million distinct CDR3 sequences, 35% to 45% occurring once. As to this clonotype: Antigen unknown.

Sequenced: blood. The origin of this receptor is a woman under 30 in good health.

This chain's CDR3 is CASSPSRPAFF. CDR3 coding DNA: TGTGCCAGCAGCCCGAGCAGACCAGCTTTCTTT. The chain combines TRBV14 with TRBJ1-1, with D hard to call. Deletions cut 4 bases from V and 10 bases from J, with 10 bases between. The germline V gene encodes CDR1 SGHDN and CDR2 FVKESK. The CDR3 is 11 amino acids.